This T cell receptor (beta chain) was identified in a study of breast tumors, draining lymph nodes, adjacent tissues. As regards this clonotype: No antigen is known for it.

Study observations and caveats: Luminal-like breast cancer showed significantly greater tumor-nontumor repertoire similarity than basal-like breast cancer did. The lymph node origin of tumor T cells was framed as consistent with a hypothesis, not demonstrated. Tumor repertoires ranked between lymph nodes and nontumor tissue in diversity, with V and J gene preferences. Most tumor T cells seemingly derive from lymph node, then expand in tumor.

Via MiXCR, TCRdb re-called the multiplex PCR reads, giving one row per CDR3 protein. The sample contains tens of thousands of distinct CDR3 sequences, over 60% of which appear only once. Trimming pared 6 bases from V and 5 bases from J, leaving 8 bases between. The CDR3 consists of 11 residues. Germline loops: CDR1 MNHEY, CDR2 SVGEGT. Sample: tumor-adjacent breast tissue. This receptor was identified in a female donor with breast cancer. Some clones in this sample may be carry-over from other donors' samples. The chain links TRBV6-2 or TRBV6-3 to TRBJ2-7, with D unresolved. CDR3 protein: CASSHYHEQYF. DNA for the CDR3: TGTGCCAGCAGCCACTATCACGAGCAGTACTTC.